The clone carrying this T cell receptor (beta chain) was detected once. Germline lookup yields CDR1 GTSNPN and CDR2 SVGIG (reference sequence). V shed 3 bases, J shed 4 bases, and the junction held 11 bases outside the gene matches. The CDR3 is 16 residues long. The data were taken from a study of OX40 agonist ivuxolimab in advanced cancers. The table came from immunoSEQ multiplex PCR; TCRdb's copy has only in-frame clones and leaves some out. The repertoire holds 20,000 to 25,000 clones, with approximately 88% as singletons. The chain links TRBV30 to TRBJ2-1, with 8 bases identical to TRBD2. This TCR derives from an adult with an advanced solid tumor such as melanoma, head and neck, liver or kidney cancer. The specimen was CD4+ or CD8+ T cells sorted from blood, collected in a trial of the OX40 agonist ivuxolimab. Here the CDR3 reads CAWSPLAEARYNEQFF. The CDR3 nucleotides are TGTGCCTGGAGCCCACTAGCGGAAGCAAGATACAATGAGCAGTTCTTC. Full variable domain (missing parts from reference TRBV30 and TRBJ2-1): SQTIHQWPATLVQPVGSPLSLECTVEGTSNPNLYWYRQAAGRGLQLLFYSVGIGQISSEVPQNLSASRPQDRQFILSSKKLLLSDSGFYLCAWSPLAEARYNEQFFGPGTRLTVL.